This T cell receptor beta chain stems from a study of response to subunit inactivated influenza vaccine. Study outcomes and limitations: The authors suggested that every seasonal influenza vaccination recruits few new T cells.

With respect to this clonotype: What it binds is not known.

Trimming at V came to 7 bases and at J to 3 bases, leaving 4 bases not matched to a gene. In germline, CDR1 is SGHTA, CDR2 FQGNSA. CDR3 size: 14 residues. TCRdb passed the RT-PCR reads through MiXCR, listing each CDR3 protein once. The sample carries roughly 700,000 distinct CDR3 sequences, about a sixth recorded once. The sequence derives from a man aged 50-59 years who received an inactivated influenza vaccine. Sequencing used PBMCs from blood, obtained approximately 13 days after vaccination. The chain has TRBV7-2 and TRBJ2-7; 12 bases fit TRBD2. CDR3 coding DNA: TGTGCCAGCAAACCACTAGCGGGAGGCTACGAGCAGTACTTC. This translates into CASKPLAGGYEQYF.